Listed below are T cell receptor beta chains from one sample, sequenced in a study of T cell changes during pregnancy in multiple sclerosis. Clones were read by immunoSEQ multiplex PCR, and TCRdb kept only the in-frame ones, dropping some. The sample includes more than 15,000 clones, roughly 87% seen only once; the top ten take about 7.5%. The sample in question was CD8+ T cells from peripheral blood mononuclear cells, obtained in the second trimester of pregnancy. The origin of the receptors is a female donor in good health, enrolled as a control in a pregnancy study. CDR3s leave out the opening cysteine and the closing phenylalanine or tryptophan. A D gene is named only where the DNA matches it firmly.

J	D	V	CDR3
TRBJ1-2	-	TRBV7-9	ASSLDRTNYGYT
TRBJ2-3	TRBD2	TRBV6-4	ASSDSASGGGTDTQY
TRBJ1-1	TRBD1	TRBV9	ASSVEGGQGSEAF
TRBJ2-7	-	TRBV25-1	ASSAGEQY
TRBJ2-1	TRBD2	TRBV5-1	ASSFTVAGGPRNEQF
TRBJ2-1	-	TRBV29-1	SVESENEQF
TRBJ2-7	-	TRBV5-1	ASSLTSGEQY
TRBJ2-1	-	TRBV15	ATSLPGGRNEQF
TRBJ2-1	TRBD1	TRBV29-1	SVDGDRYNEQF
TRBJ1-2	-	TRBV19	ASSMERSLKTNYGYT
TRBJ2-3	TRBD1	TRBV6-4	ASSSGTGAVDTQY
TRBJ1-1	TRBD1	TRBV27	ASSFVQGGPAEAF
TRBJ1-4	-	TRBV6-1	ASSRGEDSEKLF
TRBJ2-1	TRBD2	TRBV16	ASSPRGGSYNEQF
TRBJ1-2	-	TRBV5-1	ASSYGEGRYGYT
TRBJ2-1	TRBD2	TRBV6-5	ASSYLSVTSGEQF
TRBJ2-3	-	TRBV6-6	ASTWTPPGGTDTQY
TRBJ2-3	TRBD2	TRBV4-1	ASSHLAGGLDTQY
TRBJ2-1	-	TRBV16	ASSQADRFYNEQF
TRBJ1-2	-	TRBV4-1	ASSPGGGPNYGYT
TRBJ2-5	-	TRBV4-1	ASSLQETQY
TRBJ2-3	-	TRBV7-7	ASSPTRTDTQY
TRBJ2-3	TRBD2	TRBV7-9	AVQRGGVSTDTQY
TRBJ2-6	TRBD1	TRBV15	ATSREGTGSPGANVLT
TRBJ2-3	-	TRBV29-1	SVGGQSTDTQY
TRBJ2-5	TRBD2	TRBV9	ASSAATSGGRETQY
TRBJ2-7	TRBD1	TRBV2	ASTHPTGVEQY
TRBJ2-7	-	TRBV7-9	ASSTTTGSYEQY
TRBJ2-7	TRBD2	TRBV19	ASSESWLAGNEQY
TRBJ2-7	-	TRBV6-5	ASSIYRGSEQY
TRBJ2-2	TRBD2	TRBV6-5	AIGRLAGNTGELF